This TCR beta chain appears in the sequencing data of a study of T cell repertoires in cytomegalovirus infection. Study-level background: In public TCR beta signatures, there were indications of both CMV infection and matching HLA type.

This clonotype was recorded many times. Its cognate antigen is unknown. Trimming at V came to 3 bases and at J to 2 bases, leaving 4 bases not matched to a gene. The CDR3 length is 15 residues. Germline values: CDR1 SGHVS, CDR2 FQNEAQ. General study results and limits: Identification of carriers of CMV plus the relevant HLA was performed using cumulative public TCR beta family frequency. Ex vivo, HLA-C-restricted CMV-specific TCR beta clonotypes prevailed over the rest of the response.

TCRdb re-called the reads with MiXCR, one entry per CDR3 protein. The repertoire includes about half a million distinct CDR3 sequences, around a third of them detected once, and roughly 15% sits in the top ten. The V call is TRBV7-8, the J call TRBJ1-5, with TRBD1 matching over 7 bases. This sequence was found in a human donor in good health (CMV status not recorded). Some clones in this sample may be carry-over from other donors' samples. The starting material was cultured PBMCs, obtained from culture after CMV antigen stimulation. CDR3 amino acids: CASSFRGQGNQPQHF. CDR3 nucleotide sequence: TGTGCCAGCAGCTTCCGAGGACAGGGCAATCAGCCCCAGCATTTT.